Below are 24 T cell receptor beta chains sequenced from a single sample in a study of T cell responses to AZD1222 COVID-19 vaccine. Sequencing used immunoSEQ multiplex PCR; TCRdb keeps in-frame clones, though not all of them. Of 150,000 or so clones in the sample, around 92% were seen once. Here the sequenced sample was peripheral blood, taken 28 days after the second AZD1222 dose. These receptor sequences come from an adult who received the AZD1222 COVID-19 vaccine.

The V gene is TRBV25-1, the J gene TRBJ1-5; D possibly corresponds to TRBD1 (6 bases). Germline V gene data show CDR1 as MGHDK and CDR2 as SYGVNS. The CDR3 is 14 residues long. With 4 bases removed from V and 6 bases from J, the gap between germline ends came to 13 bases. CDR3 region: CASSAAGGSQPQHF. In DNA, the CDR3 is TGTGCCAGCAGTGCAGCTGGGGGCAGTCAGCCCCAGCATTTT.

The V and J genes are TRBV5-1 and TRBJ2-1; no firm D call. Germline V lookup: CDR1 SGHRS, CDR2 YFSETQ. CDR3 length equals 16 residues. Trimming cost V 0 bases and J 0 bases, with 10 bases left between them. CDR3 nucleotide sequence: TGCGCCAGCAGCTTGGAGGCGGTTAGCTCCTACAATGAGCAGTTCTTC. Translating gives CASSLEAVSSYNEQFF.

This rearrangement joins TRBV4-3 to TRBJ1-4; D perhaps matches TRBD1 (5 bases). The V end was cut by 1 base, the J end by 4 bases, with 13 bases between. CDR1 is LGHNA and CDR2 is YSLEER in the germline V gene. This CDR3 region has 16 residues. The CDR3 bases are TGCGCCAGCAGCCAAGGGCAGGGAAAGGGTAATGAAAAACTGTTTTTT. Its protein product is CASSQGQGKGNEKLFF.

The J gene is TRBJ2-3, the V gene TRBV5-1; the D call may be TRBD1 or TRBD2 (6 bases each). Trimming left V 0 bases short and J 2 bases short, with 10 bases between. CDR1 SGHRS and CDR2 YFSETQ come from the germline V gene. There are 15 residues in the CDR3. This CDR3 reads CASSLGGGPTDTQYF. CDR3 coding DNA: TGCGCCAGCAGCTTGGGTGGGGGGCCCACAGATACGCAGTATTTT.

The genes are TRBV4-3 and TRBJ2-2; TRBD2 agrees at 10 bases. V lost 1 base to trimming and J lost 5 bases; unmatched junction nucleotides: 10. This CDR3 has 18 residues. Germline lookup yields CDR1 LGHNA and CDR2 YSLEER. The CDR3 coding sequence is TGCGCCAGCAGCCAAGGTGGCCCGGGACTAGCGCCGACCGGGGAGCTGTTTTTT. The encoded protein is CASSQGGPGLAPTGELFF.

The genes are TRBV5-1 and TRBJ2-1, with 9 nucleotides matching TRBD2. Germline V gene lookup returns CDR1 SGHRS and CDR2 YFSETQ. This CDR3 comprises 13 residues. J lost 9 bases, V lost 4 bases, and 5 bases had no gene match. As DNA, the CDR3 is TGCGCCAGCAGCCCTAGCGGGACCGCTGAGCAGTTCTTC. As protein: CASSPSGTAEQFF.

The chain uses TRBV28 and TRBJ1-4; the match to TRBD1 covers 7 bases. The CDR3 extends over 15 amino acids. Trimming removed 6 bases from V and 8 bases from J; junction bases left unmatched: 12. From germline, CDR1 is MDHEN and CDR2 SYDVKM. The CDR3 nucleotides read TGTGCCAGCAGCACCTTAGGGGGCTCTGGAGAAAAACTGTTTTTT. This codes for CASSTLGGSGEKLFF. Supplemented by reference TRBV28 and TRBJ1-4, the full variable domain reads DVKVTQSSRYLVKRTGEKVFLECVQDMDHENMFWYRQDPGLGLRLIYFSYDVKMKEKGDIPEGYSVSREKKERFSLILESASTNQTSMYLCASSTLGGSGEKLFFGSGTQLSVL.

J is TRBJ2-2 and V is TRBV6-6; D ambiguous. This CDR3 is built from 14 residues. The germline V gene encodes CDR1 MNHNY and CDR2 SVGAGI (reference sequence). Trimming pared 5 bases from V and 6 bases from J, leaving 13 bases between. CDR3 region: CASSAPTGPGELFF. CDR3 DNA sequence: TGTGCCAGCAGTGCCCCTACTGGCCCCGGGGAGCTGTTTTTT.

The rearrangement links TRBV10-1 to TRBJ1-1; possible D gene TRBD1, 5 bases. Between the trimmed V and J ends, which lost 4 bases and 4 bases, there was a span of 10 bases. The CDR3 spans 13 residues. Germline CDR1 reads WNHNN; CDR2 reads SYGVQD (reference sequence). The CDR3 protein is CASSAGRATEAFF. The CDR3 DNA sequence: TGCGCCAGCAGTGCGGGCAGGGCCACTGAAGCTTTCTTT.

The chain couples TRBV18 to TRBJ1-2; 7 bases align to TRBD1. J lost 12 bases, V lost 4 bases, and 20 bases had no gene match. This CDR3 is built from 16 residues. The germline CDR1 and CDR2 sequences are KGHSH and LQKENI. The CDR3 loop reads CASSLATGTVVALDTF. The CDR3 DNA reads TGTGCCAGCTCACTTGCTACCGGGACAGTCGTAGCACTGGACACCTTC. Using reference TRBV18 and TRBJ1-2 for the parts outside the CDR3, the full variable domain is NAGVMQNPRHLVRRRGQEARLRCSPMKGHSHVYWYRQLPEEGLKFMVYLQKENIIDESGMPKERFSAEFPKEGPSILRIQQVVRGDSAAYFCASSLATGTVVALDTFGSGTRLTVV.

This clone was seen only once. The gene calls are TRBV2 and TRBJ2-7; D gene uncertain. There are 14 residues in the CDR3. V lost 8 bases and J 0 bases, leaving 14 bases between the germline ends. Germline loops: CDR1 SNHLY, CDR2 FYNNEI. The CDR3 sequence is CASGKGRSSYEQYF. CDR3 nucleotide sequence: TGTGCCAGCGGGAAGGGCAGGAGCTCCTACGAGCAGTACTTC.

The chain links TRBV7-2 to TRBJ2-5; 8 bases line up with TRBD1. The CDR3 sequence is 14 residues long. Germline V gene sequence: CDR1 SGHTA, CDR2 FQGNSA. V was clipped by 5 bases and J by 5 bases; unmatched bases: 7. The CDR3 nucleotides are TGTGCCAGCAGCCCTGCCAGGGGGCGGGAGACCCAGTACTTC. This translates into CASSPARGRETQYF.

This chain connects TRBV10-3 to TRBJ2-5; D is possibly TRBD1 or TRBD2 (5 bases each). Germline loops: CDR1 ENHRY, CDR2 SYGVKD. The CDR3 runs to 12 residues. Trimming shortened V by 10 bases and J by 1 base, and 10 bases separated the two germline ends. CDR3: CATGTIQETQYF. For the CDR3, the DNA is TGTGCCACCGGGACCATCCAAGAGACCCAGTACTTC.

This clone was seen a handful of times. The J gene is TRBJ2-1, the V gene TRBV7-3, with 7 bases fitting TRBD2. Unmatched junction bases numbered 7, after V lost 1 base and J lost 7 bases. CDR1 SGHTA and CDR2 FQGTGA come from the germline V gene. The CDR3 has 15 residues. The CDR3: CASSLMAGVTNEQFF. In DNA, the CDR3 is TGTGCCAGCAGCTTAATGGCGGGAGTTACTAATGAGCAGTTCTTC. The variable domain in full, with the rest retrieved from reference TRBV7-3 and TRBJ2-1, is GAGVSQTPSNKVTEKGKYVELRCDPISGHTALYWYRQSLGQGPEFLIYFQGTGAADDSGLPNDRFFAVRPEGSVSTLKIQRTERGDSAVYLCASSLMAGVTNEQFFGPGTRLTVL.

The CDR3 DNA follows: TGTGCCAGCAGCTCTACAGGGACAGATGAAAAACTGTTTTTT. This codes for CASSSTGTDEKLFF. V gene TRBV6-2 or TRBV6-3 combines with J gene TRBJ1-4, with 7 bases fitting TRBD1. The CDR3 consists of 14 residues. Germline V gives CDR1 MNHEY, CDR2 SVGEGT. With V trimmed by 6 bases and J by 6 bases, 7 bases remained unmatched.

The V call is TRBV28, the J call TRBJ2-2, with TRBD2 matching over 8 bases. With V trimmed by 7 bases and J by 6 bases, 13 bases remained unmatched. The CDR3 runs 16 residues. Germline CDR1 is MDHEN and CDR2 is SYDVKM. The CDR3 spells CASTPAGGRVAGELFF. In DNA form, the CDR3 reads TGTGCCAGCACCCCTGCGGGGGGAAGAGTTGCCGGGGAGCTGTTTTTT. Looking up the rest from reference TRBV28 and TRBJ2-2 gives the full variable domain: DVKVTQSSRYLVKRTGEKVFLECVQDMDHENMFWYRQDPGLGLRLIYFSYDVKMKEKGDIPEGYSVSREKKERFSLILESASTNQTSMYLCASTPAGGRVAGELFFGEGSRLTVL.

This clone appeared once. The chain carries TRBV24-1 and TRBJ2-1, with D hard to call. The germline V gene encodes CDR1 KGHDR and CDR2 SFDVKD. The CDR3 consists of 18 residues. Trimming cost V 4 bases and J 0 bases, with 18 bases left between them. The CDR3 DNA is TGTGCCACCAGTGACCCCAGCCAGGCGACTGGCTCCTACAATGAGCAGTTCTTC. Residues: CATSDPSQATGSYNEQFF.

The rearrangement uses TRBV28 and TRBJ1-5; no clear D. Trimming pared 1 base from V and 0 bases from J, leaving 7 bases between. There are 15 residues in the CDR3. The V gene's germline CDR1 is MDHEN and CDR2 SYDVKM. The CDR3 loop reads CASSLSAVSNQPQHF. In DNA form, the CDR3 reads TGTGCCAGCAGTTTATCTGCGGTTAGCAATCAGCCCCAGCATTTT. Filled out from reference TRBV28 and TRBJ1-5, the complete variable domain reads DVKVTQSSRYLVKRTGEKVFLECVQDMDHENMFWYRQDPGLGLRLIYFSYDVKMKEKGDIPEGYSVSREKKERFSLILESASTNQTSMYLCASSLSAVSNQPQHFGDGTRLSIL.

This chain links TRBV15 with TRBJ1-6; D is ambiguous. CDR1 LNHNV and CDR2 YYDKDF come from the germline V gene (reference sequence). Trimming cost V 0 bases and J 7 bases, with 13 bases left between them. The CDR3 totals 16 residues. CDR3 region: CATSRDPAARNSPLHF. CDR3 nucleotide sequence: TGTGCCACCAGCAGAGATCCGGCTGCGCGGAATTCACCCCTCCACTTT. The whole variable domain, filled in from reference TRBV15 and TRBJ1-6, reads DAMVIQNPRYQVTQFGKPVTLSCSQTLNHNVMYWYQQKSSQAPKLLFHYYDKDFNNEADTPDNFQSRRPNTSFCFLDIRSPGLGDTAMYLCATSRDPAARNSPLHFGNGTRLTVT.

The rearrangement uses TRBV7-8 and TRBJ1-5; D gene ambiguous. This CDR3 is 12 amino acids long. The V end lost 1 base, the J end lost 9 bases, and 7 bases lay between the germline ends. The germline V gene encodes CDR1 SGHVS and CDR2 FQNEAQ. The CDR3 nucleotides are TGTGCCAGCAGCTTAGGACCCCGGCCCCAGCATTTT. Translating gives CASSLGPRPQHF.

This clone was observed once. The rearrangement links TRBV6-5 to TRBJ1-6; 9 bases are a match to TRBD1. The V and J ends lost 5 bases and 11 bases, in that order; junction bases with no gene match: 10. Germline V lookup: CDR1 MNHEY, CDR2 SVGAGI. The CDR3 sequence is 15 residues long. The CDR3 region is CASSSRDRVFPPLHF. In nucleotides, the CDR3 is TGTGCCAGCAGTAGCCGGGACAGGGTCTTTCCACCCCTCCACTTT.

The chain combines TRBV27 with TRBJ1-5; a possible D gene is TRBD1 (6 bases). CDR1 MNHEY and CDR2 SMNVEV come from the germline V gene (reference sequence). The CDR3 spans 12 residues. Trimming stripped 5 bases from V and 14 bases from J, with 16 bases between. For the CDR3, the DNA is TGTGCCAGCAGTCCTCGGGACATCCGGAAGCATTTT. Translating gives CASSPRDIRKHF.

The chain employs TRBV14 and TRBJ1-2; D remains ambiguous. This CDR3 contains 15 residues. CDR1 SGHDN and CDR2 FVKESK come from the germline V gene. Trimming stripped 3 bases from V and 1 base from J, with 12 bases between. As DNA, the CDR3 is TGTGCCAGCAGCCAGGCGCGAACCTTTAACTATGGCTACACCTTC. It yields the protein CASSQARTFNYGYTF.

The chain links TRBV27 to TRBJ1-1, with D perhaps TRBD1 (6 bases). The germline V gene has CDR1 MNHEY and CDR2 SMNVEV (reference sequence). CDR3 length: 12 amino acids. Trimming left V 8 bases short and J 1 base short, with 8 bases between. CDR3 sequence (DNA): TGTGCCAGCGGACAGTGGAACACTGAAGCTTTCTTT. Its translation is CASGQWNTEAFF.